This T cell receptor beta chain was recorded in a study of T cells in Graves' hyperthyroidism and ophthalmopathy. Study-level background: Peripheral blood collection took place at initial diagnosis, before any treatment.

This clonotype has a count of ten or more. Blood dates from first hyperthyroidism diagnosis, before any ophthalmopathy symptoms. Fresh 10 ml peripheral blood yielded PBMCs. The CDR3 contains 14 residues. Trimming left V 0 bases short and J 8 bases short, with 13 bases between. In germline, CDR1 is SGHAT, CDR2 FQNNGV. RNA transcripts served as the template for amplifying TCR beta CDR3 regions. Using the HTBI primer set, a first-round RT-PCR was run on the TCR CDR3. Via MiXCR, TCRdb re-called the multiplex PCR reads, giving one row per CDR3 protein. The sample gives more than 300,000 distinct CDR3 sequences, about 17% of which show up once; 30% to 40% is in the top ten.

The chain recombines TRBV11-2 with TRBJ1-1; D gene unclear. Sequenced material: blood. The TCR sequence derives from a woman aged 25 to 45 with Graves' hyperthyroidism that later progressed to Graves' ophthalmopathy. The CDR3 loop reads CASSLDLDRSEAFF. Here the CDR3 DNA reads TGTGCCAGCAGCTTAGATCTAGATAGGTCCGAAGCTTTCTTT.